This TCR beta chain was documented in a study of blood T cell repertoires in COVID-19. Overall study: Acute-phase and convalescent COVID-19 samples originated in the United States, Italy and Spain. Sources were T cells, B-cell-depleted T cells, or PBMCs; the material itself was cDNA or gDNA.

The Seattle site enrolled patients during active infection and followed them longitudinally. Method: immunoSEQ multiplex PCR; TCRdb's copy keeps in-frame clones and lacks some. The sample carries 200,000 to 250,000 clones, less than 85% recorded once. CDR1 is LGHDT and CDR2 is YNNKEL in the germline V gene (reference sequence). The CDR3 has 13 residues. V lost 1 base and J 5 bases, leaving 6 bases between the germline ends. The sequencing input was peripheral blood. The sequence came from a woman aged 80 or over with COVID-19, enrolled during active disease. The chain joins TRBV3-1 (or the pseudogene TRBV3-2) to TRBJ1-5; unclear D gene. This chain's CDR3 is CASSQAQDQPQHF. CDR3 DNA: TGTGCCAGCAGCCAAGCTCAGGATCAGCCCCAGCATTTT.